This TCR beta chain originates from a study of T cells in localized non-small cell lung cancer. Findings and limits, study-wide: Median around 62 top-100 tumor clones were shared with paired adjacent lung. The greatest T cell clonality was found in uninvolved adjacent lung (higher than in tumor).

Assay: immunoSEQ multiplex PCR; the TCRdb copy retains only in-frame clones and omits some. The sample yields around 64,000 clones, roughly four fifths seen once. On this clone: Its antigen is currently unknown.

CDR3 length: 15 residues. In germline, CDR1 is MNHNS, CDR2 SASEGT. With 0 bases clipped from V and 3 bases from J, the junction kept 3 bases outside the gene matches. This TCR was sampled from a man aged 40-75 years with stage II lung adenocarcinoma. The sequencing here drew on PBMCs, taken before any cancer treatment. The chain recombines TRBV6-1 with TRBJ2-3; TRBD1 agrees at 7 bases. The CDR3 nucleotides are TGTGCCAGCAGTGAAGCAGAGGGGGCTACAGATACGCAGTATTTT. Translation: CASSEAEGATDTQYF.